The source of this T cell receptor beta chain is a study of cytomegalovirus exposure and HLA in healthy donors. About the study: Falling in the Caucasian-associated ancestry cluster were about four fifths of 350 to 400 genotyped donors.

Regarding the study as a whole: In a later analysis, CMV-associated beta chains were mostly HLA-associated, it appeared. Specific recognition of CMV antigens was confirmed in vitro for a few chains (all CMV-associated). Later analysis demonstrated an association between a missense DCLRE1C variant and TCR beta V- and J-gene trimming.

Primers: 60 Vbeta forward and 13 Jbeta reverse. The data were produced by immunoSEQ multiplex PCR, yet TCRdb's version contains in-frame clones alone and is incomplete. This sample has some 120,000 clones; around three quarters occur once, and the top ten carry 3.5% to 5%. The junction had 12 bases not matched to a gene; V was cut back by 5 bases and J by 6 bases. Per the germline V gene, CDR1 is MNHEY and CDR2 is SVGAGI. The length of the CDR3 is 15 residues. About this clone itself: What it recognizes is unknown.

Sample: PBMCs. The chain carries TRBV6-5 and TRBJ1-2, with 7 bases identical to TRBD1. The receptor's source is a man aged 25-45 years in good health and CMV-seropositive. The CDR3 loop is CASSRNEQGRHGYTF. In nucleotides, the CDR3 is TGTGCCAGCAGTCGAAACGAACAGGGGAGGCATGGCTACACCTTC.